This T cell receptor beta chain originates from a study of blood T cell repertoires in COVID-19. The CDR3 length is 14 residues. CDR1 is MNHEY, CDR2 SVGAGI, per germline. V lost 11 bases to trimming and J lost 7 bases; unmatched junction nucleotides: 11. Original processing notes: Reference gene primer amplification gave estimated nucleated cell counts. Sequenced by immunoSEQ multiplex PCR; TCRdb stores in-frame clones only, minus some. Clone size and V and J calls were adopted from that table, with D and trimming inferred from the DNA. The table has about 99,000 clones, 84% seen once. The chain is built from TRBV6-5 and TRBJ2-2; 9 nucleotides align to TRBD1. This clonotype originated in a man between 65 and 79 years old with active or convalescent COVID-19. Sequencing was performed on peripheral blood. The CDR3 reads CAAGGTGNYGELFF. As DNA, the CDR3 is TGTGCCGCGGGCGGGACAGGGAATTACGGGGAGCTGTTTTTT.